These T cell receptor beta chains were read from a single sample in a study of T cell responses to AZD1222 COVID-19 vaccine. Sequencing used immunoSEQ multiplex PCR; TCRdb keeps in-frame clones, though not all of them. The sample holds some 120,000 clones, around 84% seen once. Specimen: peripheral blood, collected 28 days after the second AZD1222 dose. These receptors were obtained from an adult who received the AZD1222 COVID-19 vaccine. Each CDR3 is given with its conserved first and last residue.

J | V | CDR3
TRBJ2-7 | TRBV10-1 | CASRPGHISGGPSYEQYF
TRBJ1-1 | TRBV9 | CASSAGGARNTEAFF
TRBJ1-1 | TRBV6-5 | CASKRGANTEAFF
TRBJ2-2 | TRBV19 | CASSIQAGATTGELFF
TRBJ1-4 | TRBV11-2 | CASSLGRQGSNEKLFF
TRBJ2-7 | TRBV5-6 | CASSLWGLFYEQYF
TRBJ1-1 | TRBV12-3/TRBV12-4 | CASSKITEAFF
TRBJ1-1 | TRBV28 | CASFAGQGAITAFF
TRBJ1-1 | TRBV4-3 | CASSQDSQGGTEAFF
TRBJ1-3 | TRBV29-1 | CSVLRTGNTIYF
TRBJ1-2 | TRBV10-3 | CAITQTHYGYTF
TRBJ2-2 | TRBV18 | CASARGKDTGELFF
TRBJ2-7 | TRBV11-2 | CASSLRGQVTYEQYF
TRBJ1-2 | TRBV6-5 | CASSYVAGGYGYTF
TRBJ1-5 | TRBV5-1 | CASSLDPGQGKPQHF
TRBJ1-5 | TRBV7-2 | CASSYKGHQPQHF
TRBJ2-2 | TRBV2 | CASRDWTPNTGELFF
TRBJ1-5 | TRBV19 | CASSPRQGVRGNQPQHF
TRBJ1-2 | TRBV14 | CASSQDFGRANYGYTF
TRBJ1-2 | TRBV5-1 | CASSSLGQGKGYTF
TRBJ2-2 | TRBV5-6 | CASRAQGAKNTGELFF
TRBJ2-3 | TRBV10-3 | CAISESTDADTQYF
TRBJ1-3 | TRBV19 | CASSWGGPGNTIYF
TRBJ2-4 | TRBV3-1/TRBV3-2 | CASSQVENIQYF
TRBJ1-5 | TRBV4-2 | CASSPWPNSNQPQHF
TRBJ2-7 | TRBV9 | CASSAPGTALNEQYF
TRBJ2-1 | TRBV7-6 | CASTPGTSGDPDIYNEQFF
TRBJ2-3 | TRBV5-5 | CASSLGVRGRYTDTQYF
TRBJ2-5 | TRBV7-2 | CASSLLAGGPGGTQYF
TRBJ2-1 | TRBV4-3 | CASSQEVGNNNEQFF
TRBJ1-6 | TRBV5-6 | CASSQDRSNSPLHF
TRBJ1-2 | TRBV2 | CASSEPAGKGYTF
TRBJ1-6 | TRBV5-4 | CASSPQNSPLHF
TRBJ1-2 | TRBV7-9 | CASSRPYGYTF
TRBJ2-2 | TRBV4-3 | CASSQDTGVAGNTGELFF
TRBJ1-1 | TRBV28 | CASKGNSEAFF
TRBJ2-1 | TRBV6-6 | CASSQTSGGRVF
TRBJ2-4 | TRBV27 | CASSLRGRGDIQYF
TRBJ1-3 | TRBV9 | CASSVGDVRSGNTIYF
TRBJ1-1 | TRBV27 | CASSFDRLHEAFF
TRBJ2-7 | TRBV7-2 | CASSPVPGLAGGYEQYF
TRBJ1-4 | TRBV30 | CAWRGGQATNEKLFF
TRBJ2-7 | TRBV7-2 | CASSLLLAGGYEQYF
TRBJ1-3 | TRBV23-1 | CASRPVRRGNTIYF